This is a list of T cell receptor beta chains from one sample in a study of spatial heterogeneity in lung cancer. TCRdb fed the 5' RACE reads into MiXCR, producing one record per CDR3 protein. The sample carries about 30,000 distinct CDR3 sequences, less than 6% recorded once. The sample in question was PBMCs, obtained at follow-up. These receptors were obtained from a male donor with early-stage non-small cell lung cancer. Each CDR3 is given with its conserved first and last residue.

len	v_gene	j_gene	CDR3aa
14	TRBV28	TRBJ2-1	CASSFPSGGSEQFF
17	TRBV6-1	TRBJ2-6	CASGSQGISSGANVLTF
16	TRBV7-3	TRBJ2-2	CASSSLGVPNTGELFF
13	TRBV29-1	TRBJ2-3	CSEGGAGTDTQYF
14	TRBV30	TRBJ1-2	CAWRRGREGDGYTF
15	TRBV18	TRBJ2-5	CASSQWRTGDETQYF
17	TRBV9	TRBJ2-3	CASSLRTSGGPTDTQYF
12	TRBV29-1	TRBJ2-3	CSAKRGTDTQYF
11	TRBV20-1	TRBJ2-5	CRGLAGETQYF
14	TRBV7-2	TRBJ2-3	CASSSGTSVDTQYF
12	TRBV20-1	TRBJ2-1	CSAESQGNEQFF
15	TRBV6-2/TRBV6-3	TRBJ1-1	CASSYLLQGATEAFF
16	TRBV9	TRBJ1-2	CASSVGAGVANYGYTF
15	TRBV7-3	TRBJ2-2	CASSPLAGNTGELFF
15	TRBV14	TRBJ2-5	CASSSDREAGETQYF
16	TRBV5-1	TRBJ1-2	CASRRPGAYLDYGYTF
12	TRBV20-1	TRBJ1-3	CSASGPGNTIYF
15	TRBV7-3	TRBJ1-5	CASSLSGQGGQPQHF
19	TRBV5-8	TRBJ2-3	CASSQGLAGYPSSTDTQYF
13	TRBV12-3/TRBV12-4	TRBJ2-2	CASRQGVVGELFF
17	TRBV27	TRBJ2-1	CASSTGFEGTGVNEQFF
14	TRBV7-2	TRBJ1-2	CASSLGLVGRGYTF
13	TRBV9	TRBJ2-2	CASSVRPTGELFF
16	TRBV18	TRBJ2-1	CASSPYPGQGTDEQFF
16	TRBV12-3/TRBV12-4	TRBJ2-6	CASSSGGSDGANVLTF
14	TRBV11-3	TRBJ2-7	CASSLEPTSPEQYF
15	TRBV25-1	TRBJ1-2	CVSSEFGRANYGYTF
12	TRBV29-1	TRBJ2-1	CSVEEARGEQFF
12	TRBV29-1	TRBJ1-1	CSVYDGNTEAFF
12	TRBV20-1	TRBJ2-1	CSAKGGEGEQFF
13	TRBV18	TRBJ2-3	CASSPPREDTQYF
12	TRBV30	TRBJ2-7	CAWSSTRYEQYF
13	TRBV6-4	TRBJ1-2	CASSDSTGGGYTF
15	TRBV7-9	TRBJ1-6	CASNPWDNNASPLHF
13	TRBV6-5	TRBJ2-3	CASREGLTDTQYF
13	TRBV7-9	TRBJ2-7	CASSLFRTHEQYF
14	TRBV6-1	TRBJ1-1	CATKRGGGIVEAFF
16	TRBV4-1	TRBJ2-2	CASSPLTRGNTGELFF
16	TRBV27	TRBJ1-1	CASSLRTGSMNTEAFF
15	TRBV11-2	TRBJ2-5	CASSPTRTGQETQYF
15	TRBV19	TRBJ2-7	CASSPVGTTTYEQYF
15	TRBV20-1	TRBJ2-3	CSATRGSSGTDTQYF
14	TRBV6-5	TRBJ1-5	CASSYSMKYQPQHF
15	TRBV5-4	TRBJ1-3	CASSYTGVAGNTIYF
13	TRBV12-3/TRBV12-4	TRBJ1-3	CASSPYIRDTIYF